The 29 T cell receptor beta chains presented below share a single source sample, sequenced in a study of CD8 T cells in ankylosing spondylitis. TCRdb redid the calling of the 5' RACE reads with MiXCR, one entry per CDR3 protein. The profile covers about 170,000 distinct CDR3 sequences, with about 17% appearing a single time and 7.8% taken by the ten largest. The sample consisted of blood, either unsorted or a sorted T cell fraction (not recorded which). Receptor source: a male donor with ankylosing spondylitis or in good health (not recorded which).

This clonotype came up many times. The chain combines TRBV7-2 with TRBJ2-7; 12 nucleotides agree with TRBD2. The CDR3 is made up of 15 amino acids. Trimming removed 0 bases from V and 9 bases from J; junction bases left unmatched: 6. The germline CDR1 and CDR2 sequences are SGHTA and FQGNSA. DNA of the CDR3: TGTGCCAGCAGCTTAGCTTTCCTAGCGGGAGGGGCGCAGTACTTC. Its protein product is CASSLAFLAGGAQYF.

The V gene is TRBV5-1, the J gene TRBJ1-1, with D perhaps matching TRBD1 (5 bases). Trimming left V 0 bases short and J 1 base short, with 10 bases between. From germline, CDR1 is SGHRS and CDR2 YFSETQ. The CDR3 extends over 15 amino acids. In nucleotides, the CDR3 is TGCGCCAGCAGCTTGGGGGGCGCAGGGAACACTGAAGCTTTCTTT. Its translation is CASSLGGAGNTEAFF. The full variable domain, in which reference TRBV5-1 and TRBJ1-1 provide the parts outside the CDR3, is KAGVTQTPRYLIKTRGQQVTLSCSPISGHRSVSWYQQTPGQGLQFLFEYFSETQRNKGNFPGRFSGRQFSNSRSEMNVSTLELGDSALYLCASSLGGAGNTEAFFGQGTRLTVV.

V is TRBV2 and J is TRBJ1-2; weak D call: TRBD1 (6 bases). The CDR3 covers 16 residues. The germline V gene has CDR1 SNHLY and CDR2 FYNNEI. The V and J ends lost 4 bases and 0 bases respectively, with 15 bases between them. The CDR3 bases are TGTGCCAGCAGTGGTGAGGACAGCCCACCTAACTATGGCTACACCTTC. It codes for CASSGEDSPPNYGYTF. Combining the CDR3 with reference TRBV2 and TRBJ1-2 gives the whole variable domain EPEVTQTPSHQVTQMGQEVILRCVPISNHLYFYWYRQILGQKVEFLVSFYNNEISEKSEIFDDQFSVERPDGSNFTLKIRSTKLEDSAMYFCASSGEDSPPNYGYTFGSGTRLTVV.

At least ten counts were recorded for this clonotype. The chain has TRBV7-3 and TRBJ2-7, with TRBD2 matching over 15 bases. The CDR3 runs to 19 residues. V gave up 4 bases and J gave up 5 bases; unmatched junction bases: 15. The germline gives CDR1 SGHTA, CDR2 FQGTGA. The CDR3 reads CASSSTPGLAGGNADEQYF. The CDR3 DNA reads TGTGCCAGCAGCTCTACGCCGGGACTAGCGGGAGGAAACGCGGACGAGCAGTACTTC.

The V call is TRBV5-1, the J call TRBJ2-1, with 9 positions matching TRBD2. Germline V lookup: CDR1 SGHRS, CDR2 YFSETQ. This CDR3 has 15 amino acids. The V segment lost 6 bases and the J segment 4 bases; nucleotides outside the gene matches: 8. The CDR3 is CASTSAGGLYNEQFF. The CDR3 DNA reads TGCGCCAGCACCTCTGCGGGAGGGTTATACAATGAGCAGTTCTTC. Full variable domain (rest looked up from reference TRBV5-1 and TRBJ2-1): KAGVTQTPRYLIKTRGQQVTLSCSPISGHRSVSWYQQTPGQGLQFLFEYFSETQRNKGNFPGRFSGRQFSNSRSEMNVSTLELGDSALYLCASTSAGGLYNEQFFGPGTRLTVL.

This clonotype came up many times. The chain combines TRBV5-1 with TRBJ2-3, with D perhaps TRBD2 (6 bases). With 4 bases removed from V and 0 bases from J, the gap between germline ends came to 9 bases. From germline, CDR1 is SGHRS and CDR2 YFSETQ. This CDR3 comprises 14 residues. CDR3 sequence: CASSGGGSTDTQYF. The CDR3 DNA sequence: TGCGCCAGCAGCGGTGGGGGGAGCACAGATACGCAGTATTTT.

V usage is TRBV27 and J usage is TRBJ1-1; D is unresolved. The CDR3 loop spans 15 amino acids. The V gene lost 0 bases and the J gene lost 1 base, with 9 bases spanning the gap. In germline, CDR1 is MNHEY, CDR2 SMNVEV (reference sequence). The CDR3 bases are TGTGCCAGCAGTTTATCGAGGGCCGGGAACACTGAAGCTTTCTTT. Translated: CASSLSRAGNTEAFF.

This clonotype was picked up a small number of times. The rearrangement links TRBV6-5 to TRBJ2-3; 7 nucleotides line up with TRBD1. CDR1 and CDR2 (germline): MNHEY, SVGAGI. The CDR3 is 15 amino acids. After removal of 0 bases from V and 4 bases from J, the junction contained 4 bases not matched to a gene. In DNA form, the CDR3 reads TGTGCCAGCAGTTACTCGATGACAGGGCCAGATACGCAGTATTTT. The encoded protein is CASSYSMTGPDTQYF.

The V call is TRBV6-1, the J call TRBJ2-2, with 8 positions matching TRBD1. Germline values: CDR1 MNHNS, CDR2 SASEGT. The CDR3 length is 16 residues. The V segment lost 8 bases and the J segment 6 bases; nucleotides outside the gene matches: 14. In DNA, the CDR3 is TGTGCCAGCTCTTTGGGGCTGACAGGGGTCGCCGGGGAGCTGTTTTTT. This gives the protein CASSLGLTGVAGELFF.

In this sample, this clonotype turned up many times. The chain is built from TRBV5-8 and TRBJ2-3, with D unclear. This CDR3 has 17 amino acids. The germline V and J ends were trimmed by 4 bases and 2 bases, with 20 bases remaining between them. The V gene's germline CDR1 is SGHTS and CDR2 YDEGEE. The CDR3 spells CASSPSRMALLTDTQYF. The CDR3 DNA reads as TGTGCCAGCAGCCCCTCTCGTATGGCTTTACTCACAGATACGCAGTATTTT.

A note on this clonotype: The junction departs from germline at one end; a sequencing error may be responsible. The J gene is TRBJ2-7, the V gene TRBV20-1; D is undetermined. This CDR3 is 16 amino acids long. Germline CDR1 DFQATT, CDR2 SNEGSKA (reference sequence). CDR3 DNA: TGCTGTGCTAGAGATCGGTTTCTACCGAGAGTCTACGAGCAGTACTTC. This translates into CCARDRFLPRVYEQYF.

The sample holds many counts of this clonotype. This chain connects TRBV12-3 or TRBV12-4 to TRBJ1-2, with TRBD1 as a possible D gene (6 bases). V dropped 4 bases and J dropped 4 bases, with 13 bases sitting between them. This CDR3 has 14 residues. CDR3 amino acids: CASSSPRGGYGYTF. The CDR3 DNA sequence: TGTGCCAGCAGTTCCCCGCGAGGGGGCTATGGCTACACCTTC.

This clonotype was detected many times. The rearrangement uses TRBV7-8 and TRBJ1-5; 7 nucleotides line up with TRBD1. Trimming at V came to 5 bases and at J to 3 bases, leaving 10 bases not matched to a gene. The CDR3 is 16 amino acids. Germline V gives CDR1 SGHVS, CDR2 FQNEAQ. In DNA form, the CDR3 reads TGTGCCAGCAGCCGTATGACAGGGATGACCAATCAGCCCCAGCATTTT. Translation: CASSRMTGMTNQPQHF.

The V gene is TRBV28, the J gene TRBJ2-1; 12 positions agree with TRBD2. V was clipped by 4 bases and J by 12 bases; unmatched bases: 19. The length of the CDR3 is 18 residues. The germline V gene encodes CDR1 MDHEN and CDR2 SYDVKM. The CDR3 nucleotides read TGTGCCAGCAGTTCCCTGGGTTCGACTAGCGGGAGTGATCTAGGGCAGTTCTTC. Translation: CASSSLGSTSGSDLGQFF.

This clonotype was detected a few times. The chain is built from TRBV12-3 or TRBV12-4 and TRBJ2-5; D remains ambiguous. The CDR3 length is 12 residues. Between the trimmed V and J ends, which lost 6 bases and 2 bases, there was a span of 7 bases. The CDR3 bases are TGTGCCAGCAGGCGCCAGCAAGAGACCCAGTACTTC. Translation: CASRRQQETQYF.

This clonotype was seen many times. DNA of the CDR3: TGTGCCAGCAGTGAGGGGGTTGCGGATACGCAGTATTTT. This encodes CASSEGVADTQYF. The chain combines TRBV2 with TRBJ2-3; D tentatively reads TRBD1 or TRBD2 (5 bases each). Germline values: CDR1 SNHLY, CDR2 FYNNEI. The length of the CDR3 is 13 residues. Trimming left V 3 bases short and J 6 bases short, with 10 bases between.

Many counts were recorded for this clonotype. This chain connects TRBV5-1 to TRBJ1-1, with D unclear. The CDR3 consists of 15 residues. Germline CDR1 is SGHRS and CDR2 is YFSETQ. V was trimmed by 0 bases and J by 4 bases, leaving 13 bases between them. The CDR3 loop reads CASSLEMGSSTEAFF. CDR3 nucleotide sequence: TGCGCCAGCAGCTTGGAGATGGGTTCGAGCACTGAAGCTTTCTTT.

This clonotype came up many times. The rearrangement uses TRBV7-7 and TRBJ2-5, with D hard to call. The CDR3 is 15 residues long. Per the germline V gene, CDR1 is SSHAT and CDR2 is FNYEAQ (reference sequence). V lost 11 bases and J lost 2, with 21 bases in between. CDR3 amino acids: CASSTGRGRQETQYF. Here the CDR3 DNA reads TGTGCCTCATCGACCGGGCGCGGTCGACAAGAGACCCAGTACTTC.

The genes are TRBV7-6 and TRBJ2-3, with 10 nucleotides matching TRBD2. There are 16 residues in the CDR3. Germline loops: CDR1 SGHVS, CDR2 FNYEAQ. Trimming at V came to 2 bases and at J to 6 bases, leaving 8 bases not matched to a gene. CDR3 DNA sequence: TGTGCCAGCAGCTTATTCCCAGCGGGAGGGACTGATACGCAGTATTTT. This encodes CASSLFPAGGTDTQYF.

This clonotype has only a few counts. V and J are TRBV5-6 and TRBJ2-3, with unresolved D. Germline V gene sequence: CDR1 SGHDT, CDR2 YYEEEE. Trimming took off 4 bases at V and 2 bases at J, with 8 bases between the two ends. This CDR3 comprises 13 residues. CDR3 bases: TGTGCCAGCAGCACCCAGCTCACAGATACGCAGTATTTT. Protein product: CASSTQLTDTQYF.

The genes are TRBV11-2 and TRBJ1-1; D remains unclear. This CDR3 is 14 amino acids long. V was trimmed by 5 bases and J by 0 bases, leaving 10 bases between them. Germline-derived CDR1 and CDR2 are SGHAT and FQNNGV. CDR3 sequence reads: CASSIPMMNTEAFF. CDR3 DNA: TGTGCCAGCAGCATACCGATGATGAACACTGAAGCTTTCTTT.

The V and J genes are TRBV20-1 and TRBJ2-1, with 7 bases identical to TRBD1. Germline CDR1 DFQATT, CDR2 SNEGSKA (reference sequence). The J segment lost 0 bases and the V segment lost 3 bases, leaving 5 bases of the junction unmatched. The CDR3 covers 15 residues. Here the CDR3 reads CSAREGQVSYNEQFF. Here the CDR3 DNA reads TGCAGTGCTAGGGAAGGACAGGTCTCCTACAATGAGCAGTTCTTC.

The rearrangement links TRBV7-2 to TRBJ1-2; 10 bases are a match to TRBD1. CDR1 is SGHTA and CDR2 is FQGNSA in the germline V gene. V trimming: 6 bases; J trimming: 7 bases; junction bases outside the gene matches: 8. The CDR3 is 14 amino acids. DNA of the CDR3: TGTGCCAGCAGACGTACCGGGACAGGGGTTGGCTACACCTTC. Translation gives CASRRTGTGVGYTF.

This clonotype was detected ten times or more. The V gene is TRBV3-1, the J gene TRBJ2-1; 14 bases are shared with TRBD2. CDR3 size: 16 residues. Per the germline V gene, CDR1 is LGHDT and CDR2 is YNNKEL (reference sequence). The junction had 3 bases not matched to a gene; V was cut back by 1 base and J by 7 bases. CDR3 sequence (DNA): TGTGCCAGCAGCCAAGGGACTAGCGGGAGGAAGAATGAGCAGTTCTTC. It encodes CASSQGTSGRKNEQFF.

There are many counts of this clonotype. CDR3 region: CAISGGTSGSSYEQYF. Here the CDR3 DNA reads TGTGCCATCAGTGGGGGAACTAGCGGGAGCTCCTACGAGCAGTACTTC. This chain uses TRBV10-3 with TRBJ2-7, with 11 positions matching TRBD2. The germline V gene encodes CDR1 ENHRY and CDR2 SYGVKD. V was clipped by 4 bases and J by 0 bases; unmatched bases: 5. This CDR3 is 16 amino acids long.

The chain joins TRBV10-3 to TRBJ2-2; TRBD2 agrees at 12 bases. With 3 bases clipped from V and 5 bases from J, the junction kept 1 base outside the gene matches. This CDR3 region has 15 residues. Germline V gene lookup returns CDR1 ENHRY and CDR2 SYGVKD. The CDR3 protein is CAISELAGGTGELFF. DNA for the CDR3: TGTGCCATCAGTGAACTAGCGGGAGGAACCGGGGAGCTGTTTTTT.

On this clonotype: A much larger clone lies one base from this, so it may be a read error. The CDR3: CASCQAGLFNQPQHF. CDR3 coding DNA: TGTGCCAGCTGCCAGGCCGGACTGTTCAATCAGCCCCAGCATTTT. V and J are TRBV3-1 and TRBJ1-5; D uncertain. The CDR3 is made up of 15 amino acids. Germline V gene lookup returns CDR1 LGHDT and CDR2 YNNKEL (reference sequence). Variable domain in full (rest from reference TRBV3-1 and TRBJ1-5): DTAVSQTPKYLVTQMGNDKSIKCEQNLGHDTMYWYKQDSKKFLKIMFSYNNKELIINETVPNRFSPKSPDKAHLNLHINSLELGDSAVYFCASCQAGLFNQPQHFGDGTRLSIL.

This clonotype was counted a few times. The chain employs TRBV2 and TRBJ1-1; a possible D gene is TRBD1 (5 bases). CDR3 length equals 12 residues. The V and J ends lost 10 bases and 5 bases respectively, with 14 bases between them. Germline loops: CDR1 SNHLY, CDR2 FYNNEI. The CDR3 region is CATGPRGTEAFF. The CDR3, as DNA: TGTGCCACAGGACCCCGGGGGACTGAAGCTTTCTTT.

There are many counts of this clonotype. CDR3 DNA sequence: TGTGCCAGCAGTTTAGGGTCCGGGGGACTAGCGGTACCCACTAGCACAGATACGCAGTATTTT. Amino acids: CASSLGSGGLAVPTSTDTQYF. This chain links TRBV27 with TRBJ2-3; 11 bases are a match to TRBD2. After removal of 2 bases from V and 0 bases from J, the junction contained 16 bases not matched to a gene. CDR3 length: 21 residues. The germline gives CDR1 MNHEY, CDR2 SMNVEV (reference sequence).